This is a list of T cell receptor beta chains from one sample in a study of cytomegalovirus exposure and HLA in healthy donors. Sequencing was performed with immunoSEQ multiplex PCR; in TCRdb, only in-frame clones are kept and a portion is missing. The sample lists some 150,000 clones, 79% seen once, with 5% to 6.5% in the top ten. Input material: PBMCs. The source of these receptors is a middle-aged man in good health and CMV-seropositive. Each CDR3 is given with its conserved first and last residue. Each record gives: D gene, clone size, V gene, CDR3 length, J gene, CDR3 DNA, CDR3 protein. A D gene is named only where the DNA matches it firmly. The size of a clone is reported for some rows only, either as once, few or many, or as a class for expanded clones.

D gene: TRBD1; clone size: medium-sized; V gene: TRBV25-1; CDR3 length: 15; J gene: TRBJ1-1; CDR3 DNA: TGTGCCAGCAGTGAATCGCGAGGGGGCGCAACTGAAGCTTTCTTT; CDR3 protein: CASSESRGGATEAFF
D gene: TRBD2; clone size: .; V gene: TRBV6-6; CDR3 length: 15; J gene: TRBJ2-1; CDR3 DNA: TGTGCCAGCAGTTTCACTAGCGGCCATTACAATGAGCAGTTCTTC; CDR3 protein: CASSFTSGHYNEQFF
D gene: TRBD2; clone size: .; V gene: TRBV9; CDR3 length: 15; J gene: TRBJ2-3; CDR3 DNA: TGTGCCAGCAGCCTGGGACTAGCGGGAATAAATACGCAGTATTTT; CDR3 protein: CASSLGLAGINTQYF
D gene: .; clone size: .; V gene: TRBV6-4; CDR3 length: 14; J gene: TRBJ2-2; CDR3 DNA: TGTGCCAGCAGTGACCAAATCGGGGCCGGGGAGCTGTTTTTT; CDR3 protein: CASSDQIGAGELFF
D gene: TRBD2; clone size: few; V gene: TRBV14; CDR3 length: 16; J gene: TRBJ2-3; CDR3 DNA: TGTGCCAGCAGCTCCGTTAGCGGGATGGGCACAGATACGCAGTATTTT; CDR3 protein: CASSSVSGMGTDTQYF
D gene: .; clone size: .; V gene: TRBV5-6; CDR3 length: 14; J gene: TRBJ2-7; CDR3 DNA: TGTGCCAGCAGCTTTGGCCAGGGGGGCCACGAGCAGTACTTC; CDR3 protein: CASSFGQGGHEQYF
D gene: TRBD2; clone size: .; V gene: TRBV9; CDR3 length: 15; J gene: TRBJ2-7; CDR3 DNA: TGTGCCAGCAGCCCCCGGTGGGCGGGAGATCTCGAGCAGTACTTC; CDR3 protein: CASSPRWAGDLEQYF
D gene: TRBD2; clone size: .; V gene: TRBV6-5; CDR3 length: 14; J gene: TRBJ2-5; CDR3 DNA: TGTGCCAGCAGTCCACTAGCGGGAGATGAGACCCAGTACTTC; CDR3 protein: CASSPLAGDETQYF
D gene: TRBD1; clone size: few; V gene: TRBV7-8; CDR3 length: 14; J gene: TRBJ2-7; CDR3 DNA: TGTGCCAGCAGCACAGGGACAGGGCTGTACGAGCAGTACTTC; CDR3 protein: CASSTGTGLYEQYF
D gene: .; clone size: .; V gene: TRBV10-3; CDR3 length: 14; J gene: TRBJ2-5; CDR3 DNA: TGTGCCATCAGTGAAGCTAGGGGGTTGGAGACCCAGTACTTC; CDR3 protein: CAISEARGLETQYF
D gene: .; clone size: .; V gene: TRBV6-5; CDR3 length: 14; J gene: TRBJ1-1; CDR3 DNA: TGTGCCAGCGCTGGGGACATCTTTGGCGCTGAAGCTTTCTTT; CDR3 protein: CASAGDIFGAEAFF
D gene: TRBD1; clone size: once; V gene: TRBV28; CDR3 length: 16; J gene: TRBJ2-3; CDR3 DNA: TGTGCCAGCAGTCCTCCCCCGGGACAGAGCACAGATACGCAGTATTTT; CDR3 protein: CASSPPPGQSTDTQYF
D gene: .; clone size: .; V gene: TRBV19; CDR3 length: 15; J gene: TRBJ2-1; CDR3 DNA: TGTGCCAGTAGCCCTAAGGGGATTCCCCCCGATGAGCAGTTCTTC; CDR3 protein: CASSPKGIPPDEQFF
D gene: TRBD2; clone size: .; V gene: TRBV7-2; CDR3 length: 15; J gene: TRBJ2-7; CDR3 DNA: TGTGCCAGCAGCCGTGGACTAGCGGCCTCCTACGAGCAGTACTTC; CDR3 protein: CASSRGLAASYEQYF
D gene: .; clone size: .; V gene: TRBV7-2; CDR3 length: 16; J gene: TRBJ1-3; CDR3 DNA: TGTGCCAGCAGCTTAGACGCGGGGGGGGTTGGAAACACCATATATTTT; CDR3 protein: CASSLDAGGVGNTIYF
D gene: .; clone size: .; V gene: TRBV11-3; CDR3 length: 16; J gene: TRBJ2-2; CDR3 DNA: TGTGCCAGCAGCTTAGGCGCGGGGAGGAACACCGGGGAGCTGTTTTTT; CDR3 protein: CASSLGAGRNTGELFF
D gene: TRBD1; clone size: .; V gene: TRBV19; CDR3 length: 17; J gene: TRBJ1-6; CDR3 DNA: TGTGCCAGTAGTACCCCGACAGGGGTGATGAGTAATTCACCCCTCCACTTT; CDR3 protein: CASSTPTGVMSNSPLHF
D gene: TRBD1; clone size: .; V gene: TRBV5-4; CDR3 length: 17; J gene: TRBJ1-3; CDR3 DNA: TGTGCCAGCTTAGATATAACCGGGACAGAAACTGGAAACACCATATATTTT; CDR3 protein: CASLDITGTETGNTIYF
D gene: .; clone size: .; V gene: TRBV7-6; CDR3 length: 15; J gene: TRBJ2-5; CDR3 DNA: TGTGCCAGCAGACCCGGAGGGGGCGAGGGGGAGACCCAGTACTTC; CDR3 protein: CASRPGGGEGETQYF
D gene: .; clone size: .; V gene: TRBV10-1; CDR3 length: 16; J gene: TRBJ2-7; CDR3 DNA: TGCGCCAGGCCGGGGGGGGACAGACTTATGGACTACGAGCAGTACTTC; CDR3 protein: CARPGGDRLMDYEQYF
D gene: .; clone size: few; V gene: TRBV6-5; CDR3 length: 14; J gene: TRBJ2-2; CDR3 DNA: TGTGCCAGCAGTTACGACTGGAACACCGGGGAGCTGTTTTTT; CDR3 protein: CASSYDWNTGELFF
D gene: TRBD2; clone size: .; V gene: TRBV29-1; CDR3 length: 13; J gene: TRBJ2-3; CDR3 DNA: TGCAGCGGGGGACTAGCGGGCGCAGATACGCAGTATTTT; CDR3 protein: CSGGLAGADTQYF
D gene: TRBD2; clone size: .; V gene: TRBV5-1; CDR3 length: 16; J gene: TRBJ2-5; CDR3 DNA: TGCGCCAGCAGCGCGACGGGACTAGCGGGGCCAGAGACCCAGTACTTC; CDR3 protein: CASSATGLAGPETQYF
D gene: TRBD1; clone size: .; V gene: TRBV28; CDR3 length: 14; J gene: TRBJ2-7; CDR3 DNA: TGTGCCAGCAGTGTCGACAGGGACCCCTACGAGCAGTACTTC; CDR3 protein: CASSVDRDPYEQYF
D gene: TRBD1; clone size: once; V gene: TRBV7-9; CDR3 length: 18; J gene: TRBJ1-3; CDR3 DNA: TGTGCCAGCAGTATCCGTGGGGGACAGGGGCTGAGGGGAAACACCATATATTTT; CDR3 protein: CASSIRGGQGLRGNTIYF
D gene: TRBD2; clone size: .; V gene: TRBV5-1; CDR3 length: 16; J gene: TRBJ2-3; CDR3 DNA: TGCGCCAGCAGCTCAGGACTAGCGGGGACATCAGATACGCAGTATTTT; CDR3 protein: CASSSGLAGTSDTQYF
D gene: .; clone size: .; V gene: TRBV7-9; CDR3 length: 15; J gene: TRBJ1-6; CDR3 DNA: TGTGCCAGCATGTTGGGTTCAGGCTATAATTCACCCCTCCACTTT; CDR3 protein: CASMLGSGYNSPLHF
D gene: .; clone size: .; V gene: TRBV21-1; CDR3 length: 17; J gene: TRBJ2-7; CDR3 DNA: TGTGCCAGCAGCACGAGGGACCGGGACAGGGCCCCCTCCGAGCAGTACTTC; CDR3 protein: CASSTRDRDRAPSEQYF
D gene: .; clone size: .; V gene: TRBV9; CDR3 length: 15; J gene: TRBJ2-7; CDR3 DNA: TGTGCCAGCAGCGTAACGCCAGGGGAGTACTACGAGCAGTACTTC; CDR3 protein: CASSVTPGEYYEQYF
D gene: TRBD2; clone size: .; V gene: TRBV2; CDR3 length: 16; J gene: TRBJ2-7; CDR3 DNA: TGTGCCAGCAGGGGGGGTCTAGCGGGGACGTCCTACGAGCAGTACTTC; CDR3 protein: CASRGGLAGTSYEQYF
D gene: .; clone size: .; V gene: TRBV7-9; CDR3 length: 16; J gene: TRBJ1-1; CDR3 DNA: TGTGCCAGCAGCAATCCAGGGTGGGGGCTTGACACTGAAGCTTTCTTT; CDR3 protein: CASSNPGWGLDTEAFF
D gene: .; clone size: .; V gene: TRBV2; CDR3 length: 11; J gene: TRBJ1-1; CDR3 DNA: TGTGCCAGCAGTCTAAACACTGAAGCTTTCTTT; CDR3 protein: CASSLNTEAFF
D gene: .; clone size: .; V gene: TRBV5-1; CDR3 length: 15; J gene: TRBJ2-5; CDR3 DNA: TGCGCCAGTACCCAAAGAGGGGGGGTCGCAGAGACCCAGTACTTC; CDR3 protein: CASTQRGGVAETQYF
D gene: .; clone size: .; V gene: TRBV28; CDR3 length: 14; J gene: TRBJ2-2; CDR3 DNA: TGTGCCAGCTCGGGAAGGGAGAACACCGGGGAGCTGTTTTTT; CDR3 protein: CASSGRENTGELFF
D gene: TRBD1; clone size: .; V gene: TRBV5-6; CDR3 length: 14; J gene: TRBJ1-1; CDR3 DNA: TGTGCCAGCAGTTTTTCCCAGGGGGCGACTGAAGCTTTCTTT; CDR3 protein: CASSFSQGATEAFF
D gene: TRBD2; clone size: few; V gene: TRBV28; CDR3 length: 14; J gene: TRBJ2-3; CDR3 DNA: TGTGCCAGCAGTAATAGCGGGAGTGCAGATACGCAGTATTTT; CDR3 protein: CASSNSGSADTQYF
D gene: .; clone size: .; V gene: TRBV9; CDR3 length: 14; J gene: TRBJ1-6; CDR3 DNA: TGTGCCAGCAGCGGCGTCTCTGTGAATTCACCCCTCCACTTT; CDR3 protein: CASSGVSVNSPLHF
D gene: .; clone size: .; V gene: TRBV10-3; CDR3 length: 15; J gene: TRBJ1-1; CDR3 DNA: TGTGCCATCAGTGGGACGGGACAAACGAACACTGAAGCTTTCTTT; CDR3 protein: CAISGTGQTNTEAFF
D gene: .; clone size: .; V gene: TRBV9; CDR3 length: 15; J gene: TRBJ2-2; CDR3 DNA: TGTGCCAGCAGCGTCCTATTCGGGAACACCGGGGAGCTGTTTTTT; CDR3 protein: CASSVLFGNTGELFF
D gene: TRBD1; clone size: .; V gene: TRBV5-1; CDR3 length: 15; J gene: TRBJ1-4; CDR3 DNA: TGCGCCAGCAGCCCACAAGGGGGCTCGGATGAAAAACTGTTTTTT; CDR3 protein: CASSPQGGSDEKLFF
D gene: .; clone size: .; V gene: TRBV10-3; CDR3 length: 15; J gene: TRBJ2-7; CDR3 DNA: TGTGCCATCAGTGACCCGACGGGAGACTCCTACGAGCAGTACTTC; CDR3 protein: CAISDPTGDSYEQYF
D gene: TRBD2; clone size: .; V gene: TRBV28; CDR3 length: 17; J gene: TRBJ2-4; CDR3 DNA: TGTGCCAGCATCGAATGGGGGCGGGAGGCGGCCAAAAACATTCAGTACTTC; CDR3 protein: CASIEWGREAAKNIQYF
D gene: .; clone size: .; V gene: TRBV6-5; CDR3 length: 14; J gene: TRBJ1-2; CDR3 DNA: TGTGCCAGCAGTTACTCGCCGCGATACTATGGCTACACCTTC; CDR3 protein: CASSYSPRYYGYTF
D gene: .; clone size: few; V gene: TRBV11-2; CDR3 length: 14; J gene: TRBJ2-3; CDR3 DNA: TGTGCCAGCAGCCCGGCACAGGGTACAGATACGCAGTATTTT; CDR3 protein: CASSPAQGTDTQYF